One and the same sample provided the 25 T cell receptor beta chains below, sequenced in a study of post-analysis software for immune sequencing data. Study-wide findings and caveats: Five or six TRBV segments, TRBV5-6, TRBV5-1 and TRBV20-1 among them, were found more frequent in patients than controls.

No antigen is known for these receptors. Tagging with unique molecular identifiers was a feature of the TCR beta cDNA libraries. One entry per CDR3 protein results from TCRdb running MiXCR on the PCR reads. Here the sample spans about 540,000 distinct CDR3 sequences, around 34% being singletons. Sequences were obtained from blood. These receptors all come from a girl aged 2-17 years with multiple sclerosis.

V gene TRBV2 combines with J gene TRBJ2-1; D is undetermined. CDR1 is SNHLY, CDR2 FYNNEI, per germline. Trimming took off 10 bases at V and 4 bases at J, with 8 bases between the two ends. This CDR3 spans 11 amino acids. The CDR3 here is CAIGGYNEQFF. The CDR3, as DNA: TGTGCCATAGGCGGATACAATGAGCAGTTCTTC. The full variable domain, rest sourced from reference TRBV2 and TRBJ2-1, is EPEVTQTPSHQVTQMGQEVILRCVPISNHLYFYWYRQILGQKVEFLVSFYNNEISEKSEIFDDQFSVERPDGSNFTLKIRSTKLEDSAMYFCAIGGYNEQFFGPGTRLTVL.

The genes are TRBV29-1 and TRBJ1-2; D is unclear. The CDR3 covers 12 residues. V lost 6 bases, J lost 2 bases, and 10 bases lay in between. Looked up from germline, CDR1 is SQVTM and CDR2 is ANQGSEA. The chain's CDR3 is CSVLTENYGYTF. For the CDR3, the DNA is TGCAGCGTCTTGACGGAAAACTATGGCTACACCTTC.

The V call is TRBV25-1, the J call TRBJ2-1; TRBD2 matches 9 bases. J gave up 9 bases and V 6 bases, and 9 bases lay outside the gene matches. Per germline, CDR1 MGHDK and CDR2 SYGVNS. The CDR3 has 14 residues. The CDR3 loop is CASRTGLAVGEQFF. CDR3 in DNA: TGTGCCAGCAGAACGGGACTAGCTGTCGGTGAGCAGTTCTTC.

This clonotype was observed a few times. This chain links TRBV2 with TRBJ2-5, with D possibly called TRBD1 or TRBD2 (5 bases each). Looked up from germline, CDR1 is SNHLY and CDR2 is FYNNEI. The CDR3 extends over 15 amino acids. V was pared by 1 base and J by 4 bases, with 13 bases between. CDR3 nucleotide sequence: TGTGCCAGCAGTGAAGTCTGGGGGAATAGAGAGACCCAGTACTTC. Translating gives CASSEVWGNRETQYF.

This clonotype has just a few counts. CDR3 nucleotide sequence: TGCAGTGCTAGAGTCGTAGTTAACTATGGCTACACCTTC. Residues: CSARVVVNYGYTF. The rearrangement joins TRBV20-1 to TRBJ1-2; D unresolved. The CDR3 is made up of 13 amino acids. CDR1 is DFQATT, CDR2 SNEGSKA, per germline (reference sequence). V was cut by 1 base and J by 1 base, with 7 bases left in between.

Only a few counts were recorded for this clonotype. The genes are TRBV20-1 and TRBJ2-2, with TRBD2 matching over 9 bases. V shed 1 base, J shed 5 bases, and the junction held 8 bases outside the gene matches. Germline CDR1 DFQATT, CDR2 SNEGSKA (reference sequence). The CDR3 extends over 16 amino acids. CDR3 nucleotides: TGCAGTGCTAGAGCGCAAGGCGGGGGGGTTACCGGGGAGCTGTTTTTT. Translating it yields CSARAQGGGVTGELFF.

The chain uses TRBV20-1 and TRBJ2-7; 7 nucleotides line up with TRBD1. V gave up 5 bases and J gave up 0 bases; unmatched junction bases: 7. Per the germline V gene, CDR1 is DFQATT and CDR2 is SNEGSKA (reference sequence). The CDR3 consists of 14 residues. As DNA, the CDR3 is TGCAGTGCTCCCCAGGGGGATATCTCCTACGAGCAGTACTTC. Amino acid sequence: CSAPQGDISYEQYF.

This clonotype was seen a handful of times. The chain uses TRBV14 and TRBJ2-7; 10 positions agree with TRBD2. V shed 1 base, J shed 6 bases, and the junction held 9 bases outside the gene matches. This CDR3 comprises 16 residues. The germline V gene encodes CDR1 SGHDN and CDR2 FVKESK. This chain's CDR3 is CASSQGSGLAGAEQYF. Here the CDR3 DNA reads TGTGCCAGCAGCCAAGGGTCGGGGCTAGCGGGGGCCGAGCAGTACTTC.

The V call is TRBV10-3, the J call TRBJ1-2, with D maybe TRBD1 (6 bases). The V gene lost 5 bases and the J gene lost 2 bases, with 18 bases spanning the gap. This CDR3 contains 16 residues. In germline, CDR1 is ENHRY, CDR2 SYGVKD. CDR3 region: CAISSTPGEKNYGYTF. CDR3 nucleotides: TGTGCCATCAGTTCAACCCCAGGGGAGAAGAACTATGGCTACACCTTC.

This clonotype has ten or more counts. This chain uses TRBV6-5 with TRBJ2-7; the D is unclear. Germline V gives CDR1 MNHEY, CDR2 SVGAGI. Trimming cost V 6 bases and J 0 bases, with 9 bases left between them. There are 13 residues in the CDR3. This CDR3 reads CASRGLSSYEQYF. The DNA for the CDR3 is TGTGCCAGCAGGGGCCTTAGCTCCTACGAGCAGTACTTC.

The rearrangement uses TRBV20-1 and TRBJ1-1; the D is unclear. This CDR3 region has 13 residues. Trimming stripped 1 base from V and 0 bases from J, with 6 bases between. CDR1 and CDR2 (germline): DFQATT, SNEGSKA (reference sequence). The CDR3 loop is CSARVSVNTEAFF. The DNA for the CDR3 is TGCAGTGCTAGAGTTTCCGTGAACACTGAAGCTTTCTTT.

The chain joins TRBV7-2 to TRBJ2-7; 11 positions match TRBD1. Germline values: CDR1 SGHTA, CDR2 FQGNSA. This CDR3 is built from 16 residues. J was trimmed by 10 bases and V by 4 bases; bases with no gene match: 15. CDR3 amino acids: CASSSIGGQGAHPQYF. The CDR3, as DNA: TGTGCCAGCAGCTCCATAGGCGGACAGGGGGCACACCCCCAGTACTTC.

The chain is built from TRBV10-3 and TRBJ2-4, with 8 bases matching TRBD2. The J segment lost 4 bases and the V segment lost 2 bases, leaving 4 bases of the junction unmatched. The CDR3 extends over 15 amino acids. The germline V gene encodes CDR1 ENHRY and CDR2 SYGVKD. CDR3 in amino acids: CAISEAQRGKNIQYF. The CDR3 region has the DNA TGTGCCATCAGTGAGGCGCAGCGGGGGAAAAACATTCAGTACTTC.

This clonotype came up a few times. The chain has TRBV18 and TRBJ2-3; no reliable D call. CDR1 and CDR2 (germline): KGHSH, LQKENI. V lost 3 bases and J 5 bases, leaving 9 bases between the germline ends. CDR3 length: 13 amino acids. The CDR3 nucleotides are TGTGCCAGCTCACCCCCCGTTGGAGATACGCAGTATTTT. Protein: CASSPPVGDTQYF.

This clonotype was seen a few times. The rearrangement uses TRBV5-1 and TRBJ2-1, with a weak D call TRBD2 (6 bases). The CDR3 is 12 residues long. CDR1 and CDR2 (germline): SGHRS, YFSETQ. Trimming shortened V by 4 bases and J by 11 bases, and 13 bases separated the two germline ends. The CDR3 DNA reads as TGCGCCAGCAGCCGCGGGGCGGACCAGCAGTTCTTC. This translates into CASSRGADQQFF.

This clonotype showed up just a few times. The chain recombines TRBV5-1 with TRBJ1-2; TRBD1 agrees at 7 bases. The CDR3 covers 15 residues. The V segment lost 1 base and the J segment 4 bases; nucleotides outside the gene matches: 7. Germline V gene sequence: CDR1 SGHRS, CDR2 YFSETQ. CDR3 loop: CASSLHQGGAYGYTF. CDR3 coding DNA: TGCGCCAGCAGCTTGCACCAGGGGGGGGCCTATGGCTACACCTTC.

The chain joins TRBV9 to TRBJ2-5; tentative D call: TRBD1 (8 bases). The V gene lost 2 bases and the J gene lost 0 bases, with 14 bases spanning the gap. The CDR3 consists of 16 residues. CDR1 is SGDLS, CDR2 YYNGEE, per germline. The CDR3, as DNA: TGTGCCAGCAGCGTTACAGGGGGGGGGTACCAAGAGACCCAGTACTTC. Its translation is CASSVTGGGYQETQYF.

This clonotype was detected a few times. The gene calls are TRBV6-5 and TRBJ2-4, with 7 positions matching TRBD2. J was trimmed by 4 bases and V by 2 bases; bases with no gene match: 5. CDR3 length equals 15 residues. Germline V gene data show CDR1 as MNHEY and CDR2 as SVGAGI. The DNA of the CDR3 is TGTGCCAGCAGTTACGGGACTAACGGGAAAAACATTCAGTACTTC. Translating gives CASSYGTNGKNIQYF.

The sample holds one count of this clonotype. The germline gene is not matched at one end of the junction; a read error may be the cause. CDR3 coding DNA: TGCAGTGCTAGTCCGACAGGGGACAGAGGGACCCGGTACTTC. This sequence encodes CSASPTGDRGTRYF. This chain links TRBV20-1 with TRBJ2-5, with 8 bases lining up with TRBD1. Looked up from germline, CDR1 is DFQATT and CDR2 is SNEGSKA (reference sequence). The CDR3 loop spans 14 amino acids.

V gene TRBV20-1 combines with J gene TRBJ2-5, with a tentative D call TRBD2 (5 bases). V dropped 6 bases and J dropped 11 bases, with 16 bases sitting between them. Germline V gene lookup returns CDR1 DFQATT and CDR2 SNEGSKA (reference sequence). This CDR3 has 11 amino acids. The CDR3 here is CSAREPPEQYF. The CDR3 DNA is TGCAGTGCGAGGGAGCCGCCGGAGCAGTACTTC.

V gene TRBV7-3 combines with J gene TRBJ1-1, with 10 bases fitting TRBD1. CDR1 is SGHTA, CDR2 FQGTGA, per germline. The CDR3 spans 16 residues. J lost 7 bases, V lost 5 bases, and 13 bases had no gene match. In DNA, the CDR3 is TGTGCCAGCAGCCTCACGCCGGGACAGGGGATTGGTGAAGCTTTCTTT. Translating it yields CASSLTPGQGIGEAFF.

In its sample, this clonotype was seen a few times. This sequence joins TRBV10-3 and TRBJ2-7; D possibly corresponds to TRBD1 (5 bases). Germline CDR1 reads ENHRY; CDR2 reads SYGVKD. The ends were cut back, 4 bases at V and 1 base at J, with 5 bases in the middle. This CDR3 is built from 12 residues. The CDR3 coding sequence is TGTGCCATCAGTGGACAGTCCTACGAGCAGTACTTC. Translation gives CAISGQSYEQYF.

The chain combines TRBV12-3 or TRBV12-4 with TRBJ2-1; D not certain. The CDR3 totals 13 residues. Trimming pared 5 bases from V and 3 bases from J, leaving 8 bases between. CDR3 in DNA: TGTGCCAGCAGTCAGAGCCTCTACAATGAGCAGTTCTTC. As protein: CASSQSLYNEQFF.

This clonotype was counted many times. The gene calls are TRBV20-1 and TRBJ2-5, with D tentatively TRBD1 (5 bases). This CDR3 spans 15 amino acids. Germline lookup yields CDR1 DFQATT and CDR2 SNEGSKA (reference sequence). V was cut by 4 bases and J by 1 base, with 16 bases left in between. CDR3: CSAIPATVRQETQYF. Here the CDR3 DNA reads TGCAGTGCTATCCCCGCGACAGTTCGCCAAGAGACCCAGTACTTC.

V usage is TRBV27 and J usage is TRBJ2-1, with 11 bases matching TRBD1. With V trimmed by 6 bases and J by 2 bases, 6 bases remained unmatched. The germline gives CDR1 MNHEY, CDR2 SMNVEV (reference sequence). This CDR3 spans 16 amino acids. The CDR3 DNA follows: TGTGCCAGCAGCAAAAGGGGACAGGGGGCCTACAATGAGCAGTTCTTC. This sequence encodes CASSKRGQGAYNEQFF.